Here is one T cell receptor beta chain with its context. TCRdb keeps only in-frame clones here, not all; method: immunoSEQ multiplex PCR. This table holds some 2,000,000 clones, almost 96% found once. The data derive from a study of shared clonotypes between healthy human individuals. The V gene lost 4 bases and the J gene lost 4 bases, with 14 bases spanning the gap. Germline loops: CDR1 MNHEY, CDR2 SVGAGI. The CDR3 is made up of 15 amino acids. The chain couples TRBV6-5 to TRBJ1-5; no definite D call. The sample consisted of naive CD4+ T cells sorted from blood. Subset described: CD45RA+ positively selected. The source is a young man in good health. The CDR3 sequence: CASSSLRTANQPQHF. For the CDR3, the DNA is TGTGCCAGCAGTTCCCTCAGGACTGCTAATCAGCCCCAGCATTTT.